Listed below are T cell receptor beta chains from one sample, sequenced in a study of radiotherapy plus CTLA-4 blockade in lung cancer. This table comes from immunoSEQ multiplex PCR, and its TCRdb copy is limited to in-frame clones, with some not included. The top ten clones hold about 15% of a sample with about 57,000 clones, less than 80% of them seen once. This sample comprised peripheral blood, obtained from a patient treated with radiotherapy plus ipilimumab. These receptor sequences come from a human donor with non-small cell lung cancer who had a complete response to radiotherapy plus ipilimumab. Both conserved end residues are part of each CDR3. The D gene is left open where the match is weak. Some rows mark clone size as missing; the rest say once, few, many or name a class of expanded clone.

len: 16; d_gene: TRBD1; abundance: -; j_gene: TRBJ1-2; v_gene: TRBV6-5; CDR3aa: CASSYGQGAQGYGYTF; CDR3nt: TGTGCCAGCAGTTACGGACAGGGGGCGCAGGGCTATGGCTACACCTTC
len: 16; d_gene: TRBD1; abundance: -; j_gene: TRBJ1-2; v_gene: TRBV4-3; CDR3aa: CASSRDRGRPGGGYTF; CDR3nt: TGCGCCAGCAGCCGGGACAGGGGGCGCCCGGGAGGGGGCTACACCTTC
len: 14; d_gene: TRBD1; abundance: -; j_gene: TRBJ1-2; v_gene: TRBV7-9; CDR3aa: CASSPGGRDYGYTF; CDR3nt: TGTGCCAGCAGTCCAGGGGGAAGGGACTATGGCTACACCTTC
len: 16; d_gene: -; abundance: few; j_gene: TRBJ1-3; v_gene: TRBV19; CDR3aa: CASSAITGSPGNTIYF; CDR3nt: TGTGCCAGTAGTGCGATTACAGGGAGTCCAGGAAACACCATATATTTT
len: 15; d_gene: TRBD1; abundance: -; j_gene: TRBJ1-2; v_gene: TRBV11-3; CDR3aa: CASSYPRQGERCYTF; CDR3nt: TGTGCCAGCAGCTACCCCCGACAGGGGGAGAGGTGCTACACCTTC
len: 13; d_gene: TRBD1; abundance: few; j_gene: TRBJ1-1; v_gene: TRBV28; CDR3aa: CAGAGTVNTEAFF; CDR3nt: TGTGCCGGAGCCGGGACAGTGAACACTGAAGCTTTCTTT
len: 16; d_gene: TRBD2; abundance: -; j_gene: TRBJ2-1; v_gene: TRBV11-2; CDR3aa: CAASPDFPGGLNEQFF; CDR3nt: TGTGCCGCGTCCCCGGACTTTCCGGGAGGGCTTAATGAGCAGTTCTTC
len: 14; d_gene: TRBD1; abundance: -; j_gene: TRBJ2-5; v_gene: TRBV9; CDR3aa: CASSVGQGAETQYF; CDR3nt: TGTGCCAGCAGCGTAGGGCAGGGGGCAGAGACCCAGTACTTC
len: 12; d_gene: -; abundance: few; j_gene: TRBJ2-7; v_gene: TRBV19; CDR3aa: CASSIGGYEQYF; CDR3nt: TGTGCCAGTAGTATCGGGGGATACGAGCAGTACTTC
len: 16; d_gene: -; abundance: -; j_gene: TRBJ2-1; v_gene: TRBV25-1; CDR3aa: CASMGSAGPSYNEQFF; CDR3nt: TGTGCCAGCATGGGGTCTGCGGGGCCATCCTACAATGAGCAGTTCTTC
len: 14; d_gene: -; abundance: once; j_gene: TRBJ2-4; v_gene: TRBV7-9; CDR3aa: CASSLQGAKNIQYF; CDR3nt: TGTGCCAGCAGCTTGCAGGGAGCCAAAAACATTCAGTACTTC
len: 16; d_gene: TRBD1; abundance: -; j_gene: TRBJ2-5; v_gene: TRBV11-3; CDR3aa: CASSSGVGQGIETQYF; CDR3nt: TGTGCCAGCAGCTCGGGTGTGGGACAGGGAATCGAGACCCAGTACTTC
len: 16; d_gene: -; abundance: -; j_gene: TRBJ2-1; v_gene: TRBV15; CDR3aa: CATSRDDGVSYNEQFF; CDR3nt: TGTGCCACCAGCAGAGATGACGGGGTCTCCTACAATGAGCAGTTCTTC
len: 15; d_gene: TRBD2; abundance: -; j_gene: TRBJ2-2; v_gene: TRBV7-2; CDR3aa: CASSLASGATGELFF; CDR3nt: TGTGCCAGCAGCTTGGCTAGCGGAGCCACCGGGGAGCTGTTTTTT
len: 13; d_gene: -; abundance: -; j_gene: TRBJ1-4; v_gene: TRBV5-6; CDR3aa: CASSGREVEKLFF; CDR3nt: TGTGCCAGCAGCGGGAGGGAAGTCGAAAAACTGTTTTTT
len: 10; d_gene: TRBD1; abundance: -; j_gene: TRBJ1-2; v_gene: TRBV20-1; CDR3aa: CSASWDRTFF; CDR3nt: TGCAGTGCTAGTTGGGACAGGACCTTCTTC
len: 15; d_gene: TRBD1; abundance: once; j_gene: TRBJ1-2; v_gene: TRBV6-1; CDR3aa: CASSPRDSSNYGYTF; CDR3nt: TGTGCCAGCAGTCCCCGGGACAGCTCTAACTATGGCTACACCTTC
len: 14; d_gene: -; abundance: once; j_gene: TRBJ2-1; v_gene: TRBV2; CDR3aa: CASSERGAFREQFF; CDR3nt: TGTGCCAGCAGTGAACGGGGGGCCTTCCGCGAGCAGTTCTTC
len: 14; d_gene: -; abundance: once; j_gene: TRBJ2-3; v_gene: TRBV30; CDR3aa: CAWSAGVMADTQYF; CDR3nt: TGTGCCTGGAGTGCGGGGGTAATGGCAGATACGCAGTATTTT